Following are 16 T cell receptor beta chains from one sample sequenced in a study of blood T cell repertoires in COVID-19. This table comes from immunoSEQ multiplex PCR, and its TCRdb copy is limited to in-frame clones, with some not included. The table includes about 140,000 clones, approximately 84% detected once. Sequences were obtained from peripheral blood. The receptors come from a woman in her sixties with acute or convalescent COVID-19.

V is TRBV25-1 and J is TRBJ1-5; TRBD1 matches 7 bases. The CDR3 length is 16 residues. The junction had 19 bases not matched to a gene; V was cut back by 11 bases and J by 6 bases. The germline gives CDR1 MGHDK, CDR2 SYGVNS. The CDR3 sequence is CAGDPGQDWDGQPQHF. For the CDR3, the DNA is TGTGCCGGGGACCCCGGACAGGACTGGGATGGTCAGCCCCAGCATTTT. The variable domain in full, completed from reference TRBV25-1 and TRBJ1-5, reads EADIYQTPRYLVIGTGKKITLECSQTMGHDKMYWYQQDPGMELHLIHYSYGVNSTEKGDLSSESTVSRIRTEHFPLTLESARPSHTSQYLCAGDPGQDWDGQPQHFGDGTRLSIL.

This clone has only a few counts. The chain joins TRBV20-1 to TRBJ2-7, with a tentative D call TRBD2 (6 bases). V was shortened by 3 bases and J by 6 bases, with 15 bases between the two germline ends. The CDR3 consists of 13 residues. The germline CDR1 and CDR2 sequences are DFQATT and SNEGSKA (reference sequence). CDR3 amino acids: CSASIGGDGEQYF. The DNA of the CDR3 is TGCAGTGCTAGTATTGGAGGGGACGGCGAGCAGTACTTC.

This clone was counted only a few times. V usage is TRBV9 and J usage is TRBJ2-7; TRBD1 agrees at 8 bases. Trimming took 4 bases from V and 3 from J; bases not matched to a gene: 6. The V gene's germline CDR1 is SGDLS and CDR2 YYNGEE. This CDR3 comprises 14 residues. The CDR3 bases are TGTGCCAGCAGCCTCTCGACAGGGGACTACGAGCAGTACTTC. Its translation: CASSLSTGDYEQYF. Together with reference TRBV9 and TRBJ2-7, the CDR3 gives the full variable domain: DSGVTQTPKHLITATGQRVTLRCSPRSGDLSVYWYQQSLDQGLQFLIQYYNGEERAKGNILERFSAQQFPDLHSELNLSSLELGDSALYFCASSLSTGDYEQYFGPGTRLTVT.

The chain employs TRBV10-3 and TRBJ2-1; D ambiguous. The CDR3 runs 15 residues. Trimming left V 5 bases short and J 3 bases short, with 14 bases between. The germline gives CDR1 ENHRY, CDR2 SYGVKD. In nucleotides, the CDR3 is TGTGCCATCAGTATCAGCCAGGCGCTCTACAATGAGCAGTTCTTC. Amino acids: CAISISQALYNEQFF.

The V gene is TRBV27, the J gene TRBJ2-2; 7 nucleotides line up with TRBD2. The CDR3 extends over 14 amino acids. CDR1 MNHEY and CDR2 SMNVEV come from the germline V gene (reference sequence). V dropped 2 bases and J dropped 5; count of bases not matched to a gene: 2. The CDR3 DNA sequence: TGTGCCAGCAGTTTAGGCGGGAGTACCGGGGAGCTGTTTTTT. Encoded protein: CASSLGGSTGELFF.

This chain connects TRBV12-3 or TRBV12-4 to TRBJ2-2; D is ambiguous. The CDR3 sequence is 11 residues long. V was pared by 9 bases and J by 3 bases, with 5 bases between. CDR3 DNA: TGTGCCAGTCAGTACACCGGGGAGCTGTTTTTT. It is translated as CASQYTGELFF.

V is TRBV28 and J is TRBJ2-7; the match to TRBD2 covers 13 bases. The V gene's germline CDR1 is MDHEN and CDR2 SYDVKM. The V and J ends lost 5 bases and 2 bases, in that order; junction bases with no gene match: 3. The length of the CDR3 is 15 residues. CDR3 DNA sequence: TGTGCCAGCAGTCCGGGGACTAGCGGGACCTACGAGCAGTACTTC. Translating it yields CASSPGTSGTYEQYF. The full variable domain, completed using reference TRBV28 and TRBJ2-7, is DVKVTQSSRYLVKRTGEKVFLECVQDMDHENMFWYRQDPGLGLRLIYFSYDVKMKEKGDIPEGYSVSREKKERFSLILESASTNQTSMYLCASSPGTSGTYEQYFGPGTRLTVT.

CDR3 bases: TGTGCCAGCAGCCAACGGCTAGGAGGACAGGGGCATGAAAAACTGTTTTTT. Its translation is CASSQRLGGQGHEKLFF. The rearrangement links TRBV4-2 to TRBJ1-4; 9 nucleotides align to TRBD1. The length of the CDR3 is 17 residues. From germline, CDR1 is LGHNA and CDR2 YNFKEQ. Trimming at V came to 2 bases and at J to 6 bases, leaving 10 bases not matched to a gene.

The V and J genes are TRBV5-6 and TRBJ1-1; D is unresolved. The V gene lost 4 bases and the J gene lost 4 bases, with 11 bases spanning the gap. The CDR3 totals 13 residues. Germline values: CDR1 SGHDT, CDR2 YYEEEE. The CDR3 spells CASSREVGTEAFF. The CDR3, as DNA: TGTGCCAGCAGCAGGGAGGTAGGCACTGAAGCTTTCTTT.

The rearrangement joins TRBV19 to TRBJ1-1; D not certain. CDR1 LNHDA and CDR2 SQIVND come from the germline V gene (reference sequence). The V end lost 5 bases, the J end lost 1 base, and 14 bases lay between the germline ends. There are 15 residues in the CDR3. This CDR3 reads CASSPRTGENTEAFF. The DNA of the CDR3 is TGTGCCAGTAGTCCAAGGACGGGAGAGAACACTGAAGCTTTCTTT.

The CDR3 loop reads CASSQAGRVYYGYTF. In DNA, the CDR3 is TGTGCCAGCAGCCAAGCCGGCAGGGTATACTATGGCTACACCTTC. The rearrangement links TRBV3-1 (or the pseudogene TRBV3-2) to TRBJ1-2; weak D call: TRBD1 (5 bases). Trimming removed 1 base at V and 3 bases at J, with 12 bases between. CDR1 and CDR2 (germline): LGHDT, YNNKEL (reference sequence). The CDR3 is made up of 15 amino acids.

The gene calls are TRBV19 and TRBJ1-5, with D tentatively TRBD1 (5 bases). Germline CDR1 LNHDA, CDR2 SQIVND (reference sequence). The CDR3 contains 14 residues. V lost 0 bases and J lost 4, with 7 bases in between. The CDR3 coding sequence is TGTGCCAGTAGTATAGATGACAGTAATCAGCCCCAGCATTTT. Its translation is CASSIDDSNQPQHF.

The V call is TRBV3-1 (or the pseudogene TRBV3-2), the J call TRBJ2-5, with D tentatively TRBD2 (5 bases). V was trimmed by 1 base and J by 5 bases, leaving 14 bases between them. CDR1 is LGHDT and CDR2 is YNNKEL in the germline V gene (reference sequence). This CDR3 region has 15 residues. The CDR3 sequence: CASSQGRGLGETQYF. The CDR3 DNA is TGTGCCAGCAGCCAAGGTCGAGGGCTGGGCGAGACCCAGTACTTC.

This chain connects TRBV28 to TRBJ1-6; 7 bases line up with TRBD1. Germline trimming cut 8 bases from V and 10 bases from J; bases unmatched to any gene: 20. CDR3 length: 17 residues. Germline loops: CDR1 MDHEN, CDR2 SYDVKM. The CDR3 reads CASLDFGTATSRSPLHF. DNA for the CDR3: TGTGCCAGCCTTGACTTTGGGACAGCCACTTCCCGGTCACCCCTCCACTTT. Full variable domain (rest looked up from reference TRBV28 and TRBJ1-6): DVKVTQSSRYLVKRTGEKVFLECVQDMDHENMFWYRQDPGLGLRLIYFSYDVKMKEKGDIPEGYSVSREKKERFSLILESASTNQTSMYLCASLDFGTATSRSPLHFGNGTRLTVT.

V usage is TRBV6-5 and J usage is TRBJ1-6; tentative D call: TRBD1 (5 bases). Deletions cut 2 bases from V and 9 bases from J, with 11 bases between. The CDR3 length is 14 residues. Germline V gives CDR1 MNHEY, CDR2 SVGAGI. The CDR3 loop is CASSYGVGGSPLHF. The DNA for the CDR3 is TGTGCCAGCAGTTACGGGGTCGGGGGTTCACCCCTCCACTTT.

The gene calls are TRBV30 and TRBJ1-4, with D unclear. The CDR3 contains 18 residues. The germline V and J ends were trimmed by 2 bases and 7 bases, with 26 bases remaining between them. Germline V gene lookup returns CDR1 GTSNPN and CDR2 SVGIG (reference sequence). CDR3 nucleotides: TGTGCCTGGAGTTCTACCGACCTTTATTGGGGAGGTGGTGAAAAACTGTTTTTT. Protein: CAWSSTDLYWGGGEKLFF.